These T cell receptor beta chains were read from a single sample in a study of blood T cell repertoires in COVID-19. Profiled with immunoSEQ multiplex PCR; TCRdb holds only in-frame clones, not every one. The repertoire consists of about 310,000 clones, with roughly 84% occurring once and the leading ten covering 1%. The sample comprised peripheral blood. The receptors stem from a man aged 50-59 years with active or convalescent COVID-19. The conserved cysteine and the conserved F or W are not part of the CDR3 here.

cdr3_aa cdr3_length v_call
ASSRYGEGYNEQF 13 TRBV28
ASSPGLESQY 10 TRBV6-6
ASSSRRDRGAAEAF 14 TRBV5-1
ASSGGQGSRDSPLH 14 TRBV19
ASSLGGTGKLF 11 TRBV12-3/TRBV12-4
ASSRLGQGAITDTQY 15 TRBV27
ASSRPQGANEKLF 13 TRBV4-2
ASSPAGLAYNEQF 13 TRBV27
ASSPPGLAGQETQY 14 TRBV4-2
ASSFPGSYGYT 11 TRBV5-6
AWKGQPGYGYT 11 TRBV30
AISLGLAQETQY 12 TRBV10-3
ASMVQGPGNTIY 12 TRBV28
ATSGAGGFFGGYT 13 TRBV24-1
ASSPPTGNTGELF 13 TRBV18
ASSPKWQGQGANVLT 15 TRBV4-3
ASSTGVAKNIQY 12 TRBV2
ASTPGTGLYEQY 12 TRBV28
AISEGAEVTDTQY 13 TRBV10-3
ATSDLAGGNY 10 TRBV24-1
ASEDRERMQPQH 12 TRBV6-6
ASSLRGGRGLTGELF 15 TRBV19
AAERDGGGSPLH 12 TRBV6-6
ASSLSGGRINEQF 13 TRBV28
ATSRGVAGGGNEQF 14 TRBV15
ASSWTSGSYYGYT 13 TRBV7-3
ASSDAGGLNEKLF 13 TRBV2
ASSLRPGQGNEKLF 14 TRBV5-4
ASSRGTSGRARYEQY 15 TRBV28
ASSPQPTGTGGHEQY 15 TRBV7-3
ASSRGLYNEQF 11 TRBV7-2
ASSSKGIAGENEQF 14 TRBV7-8
ASSPLIGQGRQPQH 14 TRBV19
ASTGGTDTQY 10 TRBV19
ASSPEGWGDYGYT 13 TRBV5-1
ASSGTGRFGEKLF 13 TRBV25-1
SVERRNTEAF 10 TRBV29-1
ASSWAYEQY 9 TRBV6-2/TRBV6-3
SVSDRAGNTIY 11 TRBV29-1
ASTNGPAWTGELF 13 TRBV3-1/TRBV3-2
ASSLPSTEKLF 11 TRBV5-4
ASSLAGGADNGYT 13 TRBV5-1
ASSNYGATNEKLF 13 TRBV6-6
ASSLVVGQGSTEAF 14 TRBV7-8
ASSGGDFNYGYT 12 TRBV6-5
ASSEYGGSGNTIY 13 TRBV25-1
ARSLRPSGRTREQF 14 TRBV5-3
ASSYSGHNTEAF 12 TRBV6-6
ASSLGLAYFEQY 12 TRBV7-9
ARSPGGAGGRPYNEQF 16 TRBV5-6
ASSPHTPLQVNTEAF 15 TRBV7-9